This T cell receptor beta chain was captured by sequencing in a study of T cell changes during pregnancy in multiple sclerosis. Germline values: CDR1 LGHNA, CDR2 YSLEER. The length of the CDR3 is 16 residues. The V end lost 1 base, the J end lost 1 base, and 13 bases lay between the germline ends. Clones were sequenced by immunoSEQ multiplex PCR, and TCRdb holds only the in-frame ones, with some missing. The sample has tens of thousands of clones, approximately 90% seen once. J is TRBJ1-1 and V is TRBV4-3; D gene unclear. This clonotype was sampled from a female donor with multiple sclerosis, enrolled in a pregnancy study. This specimen consisted of CD8+ T cells from peripheral blood mononuclear cells, obtained in the first trimester of pregnancy. The CDR3 reads CASSQGILTGNTEAFF. The CDR3 DNA is TGCGCCAGCAGCCAAGGCATTCTCACCGGGAACACTGAAGCTTTCTTT.